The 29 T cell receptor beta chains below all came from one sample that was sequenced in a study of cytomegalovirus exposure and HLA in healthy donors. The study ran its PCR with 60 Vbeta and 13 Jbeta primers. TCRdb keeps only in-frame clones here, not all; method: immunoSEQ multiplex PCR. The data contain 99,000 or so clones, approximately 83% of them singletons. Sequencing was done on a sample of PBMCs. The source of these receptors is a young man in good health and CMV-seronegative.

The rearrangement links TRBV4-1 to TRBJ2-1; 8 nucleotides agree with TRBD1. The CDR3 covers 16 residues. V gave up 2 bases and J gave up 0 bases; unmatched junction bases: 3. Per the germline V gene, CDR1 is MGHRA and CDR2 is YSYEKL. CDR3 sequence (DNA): TGCGCCAGCAGCCAAAGACAGGGGATCTCCTACAATGAGCAGTTCTTC. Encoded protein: CASSQRQGISYNEQFF.

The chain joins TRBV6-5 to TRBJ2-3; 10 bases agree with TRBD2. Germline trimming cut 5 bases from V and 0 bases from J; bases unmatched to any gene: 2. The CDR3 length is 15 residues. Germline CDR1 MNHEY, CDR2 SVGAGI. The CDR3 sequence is CASSSGRASTDTQYF. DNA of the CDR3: TGTGCCAGCAGTAGCGGGAGGGCTAGCACAGATACGCAGTATTTT.

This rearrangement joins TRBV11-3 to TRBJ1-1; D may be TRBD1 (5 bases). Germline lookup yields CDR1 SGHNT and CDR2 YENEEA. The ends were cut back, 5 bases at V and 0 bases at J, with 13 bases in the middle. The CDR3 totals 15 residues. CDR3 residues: CASSLDSGMNTEAFF. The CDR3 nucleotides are TGTGCCAGCAGCCTCGACAGTGGGATGAACACTGAAGCTTTCTTT.

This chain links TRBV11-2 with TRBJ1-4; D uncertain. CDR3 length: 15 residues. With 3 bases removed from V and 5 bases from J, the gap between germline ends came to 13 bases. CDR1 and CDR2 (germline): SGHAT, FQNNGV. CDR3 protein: CASSFGGLSNEKLFF. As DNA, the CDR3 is TGTGCCAGCAGCTTTGGAGGACTGTCGAATGAAAAACTGTTTTTT.

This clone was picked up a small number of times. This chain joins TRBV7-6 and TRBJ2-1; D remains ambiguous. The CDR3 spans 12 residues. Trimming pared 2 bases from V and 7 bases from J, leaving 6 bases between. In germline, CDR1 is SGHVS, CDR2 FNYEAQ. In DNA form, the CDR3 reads TGTGCCAGCAGCTTAATCAGTAATGAGCAGTTCTTC. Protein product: CASSLISNEQFF.

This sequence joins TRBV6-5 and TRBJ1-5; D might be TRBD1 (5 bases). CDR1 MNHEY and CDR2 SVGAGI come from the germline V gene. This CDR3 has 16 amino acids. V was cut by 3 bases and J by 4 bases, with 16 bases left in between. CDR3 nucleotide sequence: TGTGCCAGCAGTTATGGTCATCCGGAGGGGAATCAGCCCCAGCATTTT. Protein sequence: CASSYGHPEGNQPQHF.

The CDR3 DNA reads TGTGCCAGTAGTATAACTCGGGTCGGGAGGGCATCGTACAATGAGCAGTTCTTC. Residues: CASSITRVGRASYNEQFF. The chain carries TRBV19 and TRBJ2-1, with 8 nucleotides matching TRBD2. Germline CDR1 reads LNHDA; CDR2 reads SQIVND (reference sequence). The CDR3 has 18 amino acids. Losses at the gene ends were 2 bases for V and 4 bases for J; bases not matched to a gene: 13.

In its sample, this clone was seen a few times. CDR3 sequence: CASSVPGQGYYEQYF. In nucleotides, the CDR3 is TGTGCCAGCAGCGTACCGGGACAGGGGTATTACGAGCAGTACTTC. V is TRBV5-4 and J is TRBJ2-7; 10 nucleotides align to TRBD1. CDR3 length equals 15 residues. Germline-derived CDR1 and CDR2 are SGHNT and YYREEE (reference sequence). V lost 4 bases and J lost 4; bases outside the gene matches: 8.

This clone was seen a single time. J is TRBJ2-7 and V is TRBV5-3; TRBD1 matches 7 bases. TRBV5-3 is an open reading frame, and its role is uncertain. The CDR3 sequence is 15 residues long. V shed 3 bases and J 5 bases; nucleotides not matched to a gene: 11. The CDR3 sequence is CARSCLGGQSDEQYF. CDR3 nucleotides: TGTGCCAGAAGCTGTTTAGGGGGCCAAAGCGACGAGCAGTACTTC.

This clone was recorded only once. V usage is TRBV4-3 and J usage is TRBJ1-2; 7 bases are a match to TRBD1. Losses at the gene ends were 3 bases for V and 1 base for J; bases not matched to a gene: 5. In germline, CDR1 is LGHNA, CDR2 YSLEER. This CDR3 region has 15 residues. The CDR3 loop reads CASSHYRDSNYGYTF. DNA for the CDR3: TGCGCCAGCAGCCATTACCGGGACAGTAACTATGGCTACACCTTC.

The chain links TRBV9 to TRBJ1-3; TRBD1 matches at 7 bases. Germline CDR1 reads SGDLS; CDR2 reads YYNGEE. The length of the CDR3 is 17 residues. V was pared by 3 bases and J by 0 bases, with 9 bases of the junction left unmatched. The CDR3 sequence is CASSEEGQPYSGNTIYF. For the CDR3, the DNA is TGTGCCAGCAGCGAAGAGGGACAGCCCTACTCTGGAAACACCATATATTTT.

CDR3: CATSRDLAGVRPDTQYF. CDR3 bases: TGTGCCACCAGCAGAGATCTAGCGGGAGTCAGGCCAGATACGCAGTATTTT. V and J are TRBV15 and TRBJ2-3; 10 bases are shared with TRBD2. The V segment lost 0 bases and the J segment 4 bases; nucleotides outside the gene matches: 7. This CDR3 is 17 amino acids long. Germline V gene lookup returns CDR1 LNHNV and CDR2 YYDKDF (reference sequence).

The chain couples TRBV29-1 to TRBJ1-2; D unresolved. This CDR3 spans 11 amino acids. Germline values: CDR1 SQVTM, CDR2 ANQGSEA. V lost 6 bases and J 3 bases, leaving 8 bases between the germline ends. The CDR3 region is CSVAGHYGYTF. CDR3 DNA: TGCAGCGTCGCGGGTCACTATGGCTACACCTTC. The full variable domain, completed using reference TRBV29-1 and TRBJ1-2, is SAVISQKPSRDICQRGTSLTIQCQVDSQVTMMFWYRQQPGQSLTLIATANQGSEATYESGFVIDKFPISRPNLTFSTLTVSNMSPEDSSIYLCSVAGHYGYTFGSGTRLTVV.

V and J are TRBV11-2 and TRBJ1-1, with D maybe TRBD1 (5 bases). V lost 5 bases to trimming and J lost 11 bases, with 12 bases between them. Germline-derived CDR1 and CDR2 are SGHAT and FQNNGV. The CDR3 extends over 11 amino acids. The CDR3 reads CASSPGRVAFF. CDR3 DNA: TGTGCCAGCAGCCCGGGCAGGGTCGCTTTCTTT. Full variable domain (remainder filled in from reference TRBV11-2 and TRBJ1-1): EAGVAQSPRYKIIEKRQSVAFWCNPISGHATLYWYQQILGQGPKLLIQFQNNGVVDDSQLPKDRFSAERLKGVDSTLKIQPAKLEDSAVYLCASSPGRVAFFGQGTRLTVV.

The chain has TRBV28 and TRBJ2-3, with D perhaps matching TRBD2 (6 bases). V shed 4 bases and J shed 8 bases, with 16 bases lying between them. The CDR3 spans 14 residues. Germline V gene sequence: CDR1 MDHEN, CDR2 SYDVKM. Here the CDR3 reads CASSSPPPGSTQYF. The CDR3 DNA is TGTGCCAGCAGTTCTCCCCCTCCCGGGAGTACGCAGTATTTT.

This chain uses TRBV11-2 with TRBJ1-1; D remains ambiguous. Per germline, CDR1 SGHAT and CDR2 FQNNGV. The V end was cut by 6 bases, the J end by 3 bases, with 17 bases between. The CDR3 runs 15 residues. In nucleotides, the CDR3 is TGTGCCAGCAGGTCAACCAGAGGGCGAGACACTGAAGCTTTCTTT. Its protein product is CASRSTRGRDTEAFF.

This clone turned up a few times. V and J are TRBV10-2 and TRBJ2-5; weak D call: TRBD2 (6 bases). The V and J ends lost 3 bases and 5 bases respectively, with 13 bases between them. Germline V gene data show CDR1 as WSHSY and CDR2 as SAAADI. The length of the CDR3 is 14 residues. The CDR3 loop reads CASSDSGVRETQYF. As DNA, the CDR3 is TGCGCCAGCAGTGACTCGGGAGTGAGGGAGACCCAGTACTTC.

This CDR3 is CASRARLAGYEQYF. CDR3 DNA: TGTGCAAGTCGCGCTCGACTAGCGGGATACGAGCAGTACTTC. The chain employs TRBV12-2 and TRBJ2-7; the DNA was not compared with TRBD2, the D call given in the table. TRBV12-2 is shown as a pseudogene. The CDR3 loop spans 14 amino acids.

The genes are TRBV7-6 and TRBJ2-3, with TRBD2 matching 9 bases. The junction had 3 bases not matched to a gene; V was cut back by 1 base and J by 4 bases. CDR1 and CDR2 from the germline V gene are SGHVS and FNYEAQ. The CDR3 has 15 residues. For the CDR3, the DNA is TGTGCCAGCAGCTTAGGCGGGAGGGCGCCAGATACGCAGTATTTT. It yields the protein CASSLGGRAPDTQYF.

In DNA form, the CDR3 reads TGTGCCAGCAGTTTTATAACAGATACGCAGTATTTT. This encodes CASSFITDTQYF. The chain has TRBV28 and TRBJ2-3; D gene uncertain. Germline CDR1 MDHEN, CDR2 SYDVKM. V gave up 3 bases and J gave up 3 bases, with 4 bases separating them. The CDR3 consists of 12 residues.

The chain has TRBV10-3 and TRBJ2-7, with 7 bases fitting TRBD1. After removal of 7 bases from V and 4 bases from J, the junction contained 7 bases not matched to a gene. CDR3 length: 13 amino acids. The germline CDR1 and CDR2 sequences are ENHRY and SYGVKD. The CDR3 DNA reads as TGTGCCATCAAGGGACAGTCGGAGTACGAGCAGTACTTC. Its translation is CAIKGQSEYEQYF.

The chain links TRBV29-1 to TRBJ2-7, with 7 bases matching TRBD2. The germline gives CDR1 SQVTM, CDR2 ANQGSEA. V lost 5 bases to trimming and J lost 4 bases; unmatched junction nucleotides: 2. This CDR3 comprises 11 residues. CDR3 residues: CSVFGGYEQYF. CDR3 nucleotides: TGCAGCGTTTTCGGGGGGTACGAGCAGTACTTC.

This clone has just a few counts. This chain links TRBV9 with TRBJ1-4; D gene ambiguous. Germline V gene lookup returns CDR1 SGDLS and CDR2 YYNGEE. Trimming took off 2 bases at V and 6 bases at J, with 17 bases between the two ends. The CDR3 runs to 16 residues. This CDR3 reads CASSVSQDIGDEKLFF. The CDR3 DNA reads TGTGCCAGCAGCGTGTCCCAAGATATCGGGGATGAAAAACTGTTTTTT.

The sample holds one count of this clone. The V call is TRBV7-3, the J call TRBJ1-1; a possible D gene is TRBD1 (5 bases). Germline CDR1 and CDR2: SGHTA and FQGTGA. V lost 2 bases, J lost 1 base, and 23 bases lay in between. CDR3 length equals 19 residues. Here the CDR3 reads CASSLRGWGVPVENTEAFF. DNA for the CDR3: TGTGCCAGCAGCTTACGGGGCTGGGGGGTTCCCGTAGAGAACACTGAAGCTTTCTTT.

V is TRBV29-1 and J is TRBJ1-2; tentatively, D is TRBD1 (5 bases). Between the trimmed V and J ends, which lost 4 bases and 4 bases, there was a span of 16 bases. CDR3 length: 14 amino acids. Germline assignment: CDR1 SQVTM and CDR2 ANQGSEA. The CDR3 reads CSVGGRGEGYGYTF. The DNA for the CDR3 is TGCAGCGTTGGGGGCCGAGGGGAGGGCTATGGCTACACCTTC.

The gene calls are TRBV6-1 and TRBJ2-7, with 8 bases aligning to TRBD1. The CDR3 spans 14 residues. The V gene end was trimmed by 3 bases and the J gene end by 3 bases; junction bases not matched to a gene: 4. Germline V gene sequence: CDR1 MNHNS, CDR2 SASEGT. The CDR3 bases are TGTGCCAGCAGTGAGGCAGGGGGCAACTACGAGCAGTACTTC. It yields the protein CASSEAGGNYEQYF.

Here the CDR3 reads CASQGAKEKLFF. The CDR3 DNA sequence: TGTGCCAGTCAGGGGGCGAAGGAAAAACTGTTTTTT. The V call is TRBV28, the J call TRBJ1-4; 8 nucleotides match TRBD1. Germline lookup yields CDR1 MDHEN and CDR2 SYDVKM. The CDR3 is 12 amino acids. Trimming at V came to 9 bases and at J to 8 bases, leaving 5 bases not matched to a gene. Based on the CDR3 plus reference TRBV28 and TRBJ1-4, the full variable domain is DVKVTQSSRYLVKRTGEKVFLECVQDMDHENMFWYRQDPGLGLRLIYFSYDVKMKEKGDIPEGYSVSREKKERFSLILESASTNQTSMYLCASQGAKEKLFFGSGTQLSVL.

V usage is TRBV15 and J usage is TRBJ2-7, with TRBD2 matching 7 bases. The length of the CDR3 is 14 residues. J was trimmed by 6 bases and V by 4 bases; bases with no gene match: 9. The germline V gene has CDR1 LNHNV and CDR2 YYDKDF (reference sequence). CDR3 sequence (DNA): TGTGCCACCAGCATTGGGGGAGGGTTCGGCGAGCAGTACTTC. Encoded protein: CATSIGGGFGEQYF.

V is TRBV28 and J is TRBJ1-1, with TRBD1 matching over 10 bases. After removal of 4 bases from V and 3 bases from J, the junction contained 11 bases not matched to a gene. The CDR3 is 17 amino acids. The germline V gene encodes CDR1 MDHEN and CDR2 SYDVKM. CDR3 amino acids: CASSSPPPGTGDTEAFF. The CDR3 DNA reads TGTGCCAGCAGTTCTCCCCCCCCTGGGACAGGGGACACTGAAGCTTTCTTT.